This T cell receptor beta chain was sequenced during a study of blood T cell repertoires in COVID-19. The trim removed 4 bases at V and 4 bases at J, leaving 11 bases unmatched. This CDR3 is built from 16 residues. Looked up from germline, CDR1 is MNHEY and CDR2 is SVGAGI. Using immunoSEQ multiplex PCR, the repertoire was profiled, and TCRdb retains in-frame clones only, with some absent. The repertoire holds fewer than 200,000 clones, more than 65% seen once, with approximately 11% in the top ten. This sequence joins TRBV6-5 and TRBJ2-5; 8 bases agree with TRBD2. The specimen was peripheral blood. The origin of this receptor is a man aged 65-85 years with active or convalescent COVID-19. In nucleotides, the CDR3 is TGTGCCAGCAGTTCCGGGGACCTCGCGGGGGGAGAGACCCAGTACTTC. As protein: CASSSGDLAGGETQYF.